Presented here are 25 T cell receptor beta chains from one specimen sequenced in a study of cytomegalovirus exposure and HLA in healthy donors. Use of 60 Vbeta and 13 Jbeta primers characterized the PCR. TCRdb's copy holds only in-frame clones and misses some; the assay was immunoSEQ multiplex PCR. This table has roughly 140,000 clones, 70% to 90% appearing once. Material: PBMCs. Receptors were obtained from a middle-aged woman in good health and CMV-seropositive.

The J gene is TRBJ2-4, the V gene TRBV19; 10 nucleotides align to TRBD2. CDR1 and CDR2 (germline): LNHDA, SQIVND (reference sequence). The V and J ends lost 8 bases and 7 bases, in that order; junction bases with no gene match: 11. CDR3 length: 15 amino acids. The DNA of the CDR3 is TGTGCCAGTGTTGGTAGCGGGGGGTCAAGGAACATTCAGTACTTC. As protein: CASVGSGGSRNIQYF.

The chain recombines TRBV14 with TRBJ1-1; D remains ambiguous. V lost 0 bases and J 0 bases, leaving 17 bases between the germline ends. There are 18 residues in the CDR3. Germline V gives CDR1 SGHDN, CDR2 FVKESK. The CDR3 here is CASSQEVGRAAMNTEAFF. The CDR3 DNA sequence: TGTGCCAGCAGCCAAGAGGTCGGGAGGGCAGCAATGAACACTGAAGCTTTCTTT. Filled out from reference TRBV14 and TRBJ1-1, the complete variable domain reads EAGVTQFPSHSVIEKGQTVTLRCDPISGHDNLYWYRRVMGKEIKFLLHFVKESKQDESGMPNNRFLAERTGGTYSTLKVQPAELEDSGVYFCASSQEVGRAAMNTEAFFGQGTRLTVV.

The chain links TRBV2 to TRBJ1-2; D is unresolved. Germline CDR1 is SNHLY and CDR2 is FYNNEI. This CDR3 contains 13 residues. V gave up 6 bases and J gave up 5 bases, with 13 bases separating them. The chain's CDR3 is CASSEHREYGYTF. CDR3 bases: TGTGCCAGCAGCGAACATCGGGAATATGGCTACACCTTC. Complete variable domain (other parts from reference TRBV2 and TRBJ1-2): EPEVTQTPSHQVTQMGQEVILRCVPISNHLYFYWYRQILGQKVEFLVSFYNNEISEKSEIFDDQFSVERPDGSNFTLKIRSTKLEDSAMYFCASSEHREYGYTFGSGTRLTVV.

This sequence joins TRBV6-6 and TRBJ2-6; unclear D gene. This CDR3 is built from 15 residues. Germline assignment: CDR1 MNHNY and CDR2 SVGAGI (reference sequence). V lost 6 bases and J 0 bases, leaving 9 bases between the germline ends. The CDR3 nucleotides are TGTGCCAGCAGAAACAACCCCTCTGGGGCCAACGTCCTGACTTTC. Its translation is CASRNNPSGANVLTF.

This chain uses TRBV6-6 with TRBJ2-3; possible D gene TRBD2, 5 bases. The CDR3 loop spans 15 amino acids. CDR1 and CDR2 from the germline V gene are MNHNY and SVGAGI (reference sequence). V lost 3 bases, J lost 0 bases, and 10 bases lay in between. The CDR3 coding sequence is TGTGCCAGCAGTTATGGGCGGACTAGCACAGATACGCAGTATTTT. This sequence encodes CASSYGRTSTDTQYF.

V gene TRBV9 combines with J gene TRBJ2-3; 8 bases align to TRBD2. Germline-derived CDR1 and CDR2 are SGDLS and YYNGEE. V lost 3 bases and J lost 3; bases outside the gene matches: 6. This CDR3 spans 15 amino acids. CDR3 DNA: TGTGCCAGCAGCGCCGCGGGAGGATCGACAGATACGCAGTATTTT. It translates to CASSAAGGSTDTQYF.

The chain is built from TRBV27 and TRBJ2-7; perhaps TRBD1 as D (6 bases). Between the trimmed V and J ends, which lost 5 bases and 0 bases, there was a span of 11 bases. The CDR3 totals 14 residues. From germline, CDR1 is MNHEY and CDR2 SMNVEV (reference sequence). The chain's CDR3 is CASSPRQASYEQYF. Written as DNA, the CDR3 is TGTGCCAGCAGTCCCCGACAGGCCTCCTACGAGCAGTACTTC.

The rearrangement uses TRBV9 and TRBJ2-7; tentatively, D is TRBD2 (6 bases). V shed 6 bases and J shed 3 bases, with 16 bases lying between them. CDR1 and CDR2 (germline): SGDLS, YYNGEE. The CDR3 length is 14 residues. CDR3 residues: CASTSGTGGYEQYF. The CDR3 coding sequence is TGTGCCAGCACCTCGGGGACCGGGGGCTACGAGCAGTACTTC.

The gene calls are TRBV9 and TRBJ2-3; TRBD2 matches at 8 bases. The germline V gene has CDR1 SGDLS and CDR2 YYNGEE. The V and J ends lost 4 bases and 1 base, in that order; junction bases with no gene match: 11. This CDR3 is 17 amino acids long. This CDR3 reads CASSPMGGRGGTDTQYF. The CDR3 region has the DNA TGTGCCAGCAGCCCCATGGGGGGGCGGGGGGGCACAGATACGCAGTATTTT.

The chain has TRBV6-1 and TRBJ2-7; D possibly corresponds to TRBD2 (5 bases). The V end was cut by 1 base, the J end by 2 bases, with 9 bases between. Looked up from germline, CDR1 is MNHNS and CDR2 is SASEGT. The CDR3 has 14 residues. CDR3 nucleotide sequence: TGTGCCAGCAGTGAAGTCAGAGGGACCTACGAGCAGTACTTC. This encodes CASSEVRGTYEQYF.

A single count supports this clone. V usage is TRBV29-1 and J usage is TRBJ2-5, with 11 nucleotides matching TRBD1. The DNA end favors TRBJ2-7, so the J call may be wrong. Germline V gene sequence: CDR1 SQVTM, CDR2 ANQGSEA. This CDR3 is built from 13 residues. CDR3 DNA sequence: TGCAGCGTGGGGACAGGGGGGGACTACGAGCAGTACTTC. Protein sequence: CSVGTGGDYEQYF.

The chain is built from TRBV6-5 and TRBJ2-1, with 14 bases matching TRBD2. V dropped 2 bases and J dropped 13; count of bases not matched to a gene: 10. The CDR3 spans 16 residues. Per germline, CDR1 MNHEY and CDR2 SVGAGI. CDR3 residues: CASSYRGTSGSTHQFF. CDR3 coding DNA: TGTGCCAGCAGTTACCGGGGGACTAGCGGGAGCACTCACCAGTTCTTC.

This clone was recorded many times. This rearrangement joins TRBV6-1 to TRBJ1-1; TRBD1 matches at 8 bases. Per germline, CDR1 MNHNS and CDR2 SASEGT. After removal of 6 bases from V and 4 bases from J, the junction contained 7 bases not matched to a gene. The CDR3 runs 14 residues. DNA of the CDR3: TGTGCCAGCAGAACGGACAGGGTAGTCACTGAAGCTTTCTTT. It is translated as CASRTDRVVTEAFF.

J is TRBJ2-1 and V is TRBV5-1; D is possibly TRBD2 (6 bases). Germline lookup yields CDR1 SGHRS and CDR2 YFSETQ. Deletions cut 0 bases from V and 2 bases from J, with 9 bases between. The length of the CDR3 is 15 residues. CDR3 nucleotides: TGCGCCAGCAGCTTGGGCGGGGAAACCTACAATGAGCAGTTCTTC. This sequence encodes CASSLGGETYNEQFF.

The rearrangement joins TRBV5-4 to TRBJ1-1; the D is unclear. Germline-derived CDR1 and CDR2 are SGHNT and YYREEE (reference sequence). The V and J ends lost 5 bases and 3 bases respectively, with 23 bases between them. This CDR3 is 17 amino acids long. The DNA of the CDR3 is TGTGCCAGCAGGCTCGCCGGGTCCTTGTTGACCTACACTGAAGCTTTCTTT. Translating it yields CASRLAGSLLTYTEAFF.

The genes are TRBV2 and TRBJ2-7; 11 nucleotides line up with TRBD2. CDR1 SNHLY and CDR2 FYNNEI come from the germline V gene. The CDR3 contains 14 residues. The trim removed 1 base at V and 6 bases at J, leaving 2 bases unmatched. CDR3 loop: CASSEELAGAEQYF. CDR3 coding DNA: TGTGCCAGCAGTGAAGAACTAGCGGGAGCCGAGCAGTACTTC.

About this clone: An end of the junction differs from the germline gene, which may be a read error. The chain recombines TRBV4-1 with TRBJ2-7; D may be TRBD2 (6 bases). The germline gives CDR1 MGHRA, CDR2 YSYEKL. The CDR3 has 17 residues. The chain's CDR3 is CASSHWAGTGLTYEQYF. DNA for the CDR3: TGCGCCAGCAGCCACTGGGCCGGGACGGGACTGACCTATGAGCAGTACTTC.

This clone was seen only a few times. V and J are TRBV5-4 and TRBJ2-7; TRBD1 matches at 7 bases. The CDR3 is 14 residues long. V shed 4 bases, J shed 0 bases, and the junction held 4 bases outside the gene matches. CDR1 and CDR2 (germline): SGHNT, YYREEE (reference sequence). The DNA of the CDR3 is TGTGCCAGCAGCCCCCGGGACAGCTCCTACGAGCAGTACTTC. This codes for CASSPRDSSYEQYF.

The chain employs TRBV6-5 and TRBJ2-5; 7 bases agree with TRBD2. CDR3 length equals 15 residues. Losses at the gene ends were 5 bases for V and 2 bases for J; bases not matched to a gene: 8. Germline lookup yields CDR1 MNHEY and CDR2 SVGAGI. The CDR3 protein is CASSPRGVWQETQYF. CDR3 DNA sequence: TGTGCCAGCAGTCCTCGGGGGGTTTGGCAAGAGACCCAGTACTTC.

V is TRBV6-5 and J is TRBJ2-2; 7 bases match TRBD2. In germline, CDR1 is MNHEY, CDR2 SVGAGI. The CDR3 sequence is 15 residues long. Trimming cost V 1 base and J 7 bases; bases outside gene matches: 6. This CDR3 is CASSYLAGADGELFF. The CDR3 nucleotides are TGTGCCAGCAGTTACTTGGCGGGAGCTGACGGGGAGCTGTTTTTT.

The sample holds one count of this clone. This chain connects TRBV5-1 to TRBJ2-5, with 7 bases matching TRBD1. CDR1 and CDR2 (germline): SGHRS, YFSETQ. The CDR3 consists of 15 residues. The ends lost 1 base at V and 0 bases at J; junction bases unmatched: 3. This CDR3 reads CASSLTGDNQETQYF. The CDR3 bases are TGCGCCAGCAGCTTGACAGGGGATAACCAAGAGACCCAGTACTTC.

This chain connects TRBV30 to TRBJ1-6; 9 nucleotides align to TRBD1. The ends lost 0 bases at V and 1 base at J; junction bases unmatched: 4. The length of the CDR3 is 17 residues. CDR1 and CDR2 (germline): GTSNPN, SVGIG (reference sequence). The CDR3 nucleotides read TGTGCCTGGAGTGTACCGACAGGGGGATCCTATAATTCACCCCTCCACTTT. Protein sequence: CAWSVPTGGSYNSPLHF.

J is TRBJ2-5 and V is TRBV27, with a weak D call TRBD1 (6 bases). V was cut by 6 bases and J by 0 bases, with 20 bases left in between. Germline lookup yields CDR1 MNHEY and CDR2 SMNVEV (reference sequence). CDR3 size: 17 residues. CDR3 residues: CASSFSYRETDQETQYF. The CDR3 bases are TGTGCCAGCAGCTTTTCGTACAGGGAAACCGACCAAGAGACCCAGTACTTC.

For the CDR3, the DNA is TGTGCCAGCAGCGAGGGAGGACAGGGGTACACTGAAGCTTTCTTT. Its protein is CASSEGGQGYTEAFF. V is TRBV9 and J is TRBJ1-1, with 9 nucleotides matching TRBD1. Trimming cost V 3 bases and J 3 bases; bases outside gene matches: 6. The CDR3 is 15 amino acids. From germline, CDR1 is SGDLS and CDR2 YYNGEE. Variable domain in full (rest from reference TRBV9 and TRBJ1-1): DSGVTQTPKHLITATGQRVTLRCSPRSGDLSVYWYQQSLDQGLQFLIQYYNGEERAKGNILERFSAQQFPDLHSELNLSSLELGDSALYFCASSEGGQGYTEAFFGQGTRLTVV.

The chain couples TRBV11-2 to TRBJ1-1; 8 nucleotides line up with TRBD1. Trimming at V came to 3 bases and at J to 1 base, leaving 7 bases not matched to a gene. This CDR3 spans 16 amino acids. Germline CDR1 is SGHAT and CDR2 is FQNNGV. The CDR3 reads CASSLASGGGNTEAFF. The CDR3 DNA sequence: TGTGCCAGCAGCTTGGCGTCAGGGGGCGGGAACACTGAAGCTTTCTTT.